This TCR beta chain originates from a study of long-term antiretroviral therapy in people with HIV. Broader study findings: HIV repertoires covered narrower CDR3 length ranges than controls did.

Regarding this clone: Its cognate antigen is unknown.

Germline CDR1 is LGHNA and CDR2 is YSLEER. The junction had 13 bases not matched to a gene; V was cut back by 2 bases and J by 4 bases. The CDR3 runs to 20 residues. PBMC samples from each donor numbered at least one pre-ART and at least two post-ART. Running of the v3.0 immunoSEQ assay took place at survey level. A per-sample goal of roughly 35,000-55,000 T-cell genomes was targeted by sequencing. TCRdb's copy holds only in-frame clones and misses some; the assay was immunoSEQ multiplex PCR. The data contain 25,000 to 35,000 clones, around 96% of them singletons. V and J are TRBV4-3 and TRBJ2-2; 13 bases align to TRBD2. Material: unsorted PBMCs, obtained 6.6 years after starting antiretroviral therapy. This TCR derives from a man aged 25-45 years with HIV. CDR3 nucleotide sequence: TGCGCCAGCAGCCAATTTCTTGGACTAGCGGGGGATATGAGCACCGGGGAGCTGTTTTTT. Protein: CASSQFLGLAGDMSTGELFF.